Listed here are 15 T cell receptor beta chains from one sample, sequenced in a study of CD8+ T cells in alopecia areata. The treatment denotes: oral pan-JAK inhibitor, 5-10 mg twice daily. Sequencing used cDNA as its template, made by extracting RNA and reverse transcribing it. Measured with immunoSEQ multiplex PCR; TCRdb has only the in-frame clones, and not every one. Found here are about 210,000 clones, around two fifths of them singletons; the top ten hold over 2.5%. Sequenced here: CD4+ T cells sorted from blood, sampled at roughly week 38, from a patient treated with tofacitinib. The receptors here all came from a human donor with alopecia areata.

The chain links TRBV2 to TRBJ1-5, with D perhaps matching TRBD1 (5 bases). Trimming cost V 4 bases and J 12 bases, with 10 bases left between them. Germline lookup yields CDR1 SNHLY and CDR2 FYNNEI. The CDR3 runs 11 residues. Written as DNA, the CDR3 is TGTGCCAGCAGTGCTCGGGACCTCCAGCATTTT. Translating it yields CASSARDLQHF.

This clone showed up just a few times. The V call is TRBV6-5, the J call TRBJ2-1, with D tentatively TRBD1 (5 bases). From germline, CDR1 is MNHEY and CDR2 SVGAGI. Deletions cut 6 bases from V and 7 bases from J, with 7 bases between. The CDR3 totals 11 residues. CDR3 sequence (DNA): TGTGCCAGCAGATCAGGGAATGAGCAGTTCTTC. The encoded protein is CASRSGNEQFF.

The chain carries TRBV7-2 and TRBJ2-1; D unclear. V lost 2 bases to trimming and J lost 4 bases, with 9 bases between them. CDR1 and CDR2 from the germline V gene are SGHTA and FQGNSA. The CDR3 covers 14 residues. The CDR3 DNA sequence: TGTGCCAGCAGCTTAAAATCCGGGTACAATGAGCAGTTCTTC. It encodes CASSLKSGYNEQFF.

The chain uses TRBV29-1 and TRBJ2-7, with D perhaps matching TRBD1 or TRBD2 (5 bases each). Germline V gene data show CDR1 as SQVTM and CDR2 as ANQGSEA. This CDR3 is built from 14 residues. Trimming shortened V by 4 bases and J by 0 bases, and 13 bases separated the two germline ends. CDR3 in amino acids: CSVAQGRISYEQYF. DNA of the CDR3: TGCAGCGTTGCTCAGGGACGGATCTCCTACGAGCAGTACTTC.

This clone came up a few times. This chain joins TRBV27 and TRBJ2-3; possibly TRBD2 for D (6 bases). Germline V lookup: CDR1 MNHEY, CDR2 SMNVEV (reference sequence). The CDR3 runs 14 residues. Deletions cut 8 bases from V and 4 bases from J, with 16 bases between. CDR3 in amino acids: CASLGLAVPDTQYF. The CDR3 nucleotides read TGTGCCAGCCTTGGGTTAGCGGTACCAGATACGCAGTATTTT.

A note on this clone: The same CDR3 also results from other DNA sequences found in this sample. The J gene is TRBJ2-3, the V gene TRBV30; D is unclear. The CDR3 loop spans 12 amino acids. Germline CDR1 is GTSNPN and CDR2 is SVGIG (reference sequence). The V end lost 2 bases, the J end lost 0 bases, and 3 bases lay between the germline ends. CDR3 region: CAWSRSTDTQYF. DNA for the CDR3: TGTGCCTGGAGTAGGAGCACAGATACGCAGTATTTT. Based on the CDR3 plus reference TRBV30 and TRBJ2-3, the full variable domain is SQTIHQWPATLVQPVGSPLSLECTVEGTSNPNLYWYRQAAGRGLQLLFYSVGIGQISSEVPQNLSASRPQDRQFILSSKKLLLSDSGFYLCAWSRSTDTQYFGPGTRLTVL.

This clone was detected a few times. The rearrangement links TRBV29-1 to TRBJ1-2, with D maybe TRBD1 (5 bases). Germline-derived CDR1 and CDR2 are SQVTM and ANQGSEA. V lost 3 bases, J lost 2 bases, and 13 bases lay in between. The CDR3 spans 14 residues. CDR3 sequence (DNA): TGCAGCGTTGAGGGGGGGAGTTTCAACTATGGCTACACCTTC. It encodes CSVEGGSFNYGYTF.

This rearrangement joins TRBV20-1 to TRBJ2-3; D not certain. This CDR3 has 10 amino acids. CDR1 DFQATT and CDR2 SNEGSKA come from the germline V gene (reference sequence). Trimming left V 6 bases short and J 5 bases short, with 6 bases between. The CDR3 coding sequence is TGCAGTGCCCCGATAGATACGCAGTATTTT. Translation gives CSAPIDTQYF.

The chain employs TRBV18 and TRBJ2-5, with 8 bases fitting TRBD2. Germline-derived CDR1 and CDR2 are KGHSH and LQKENI. V gave up 6 bases and J gave up 7 bases; unmatched junction bases: 13. This CDR3 has 15 amino acids. The CDR3 protein is CASSSGAGADGTQYF. CDR3 nucleotides: TGTGCCAGCTCTTCCGGAGCGGGAGCGGATGGGACCCAGTACTTC. Full variable domain (missing parts from reference TRBV18 and TRBJ2-5): NAGVMQNPRHLVRRRGQEARLRCSPMKGHSHVYWYRQLPEEGLKFMVYLQKENIIDESGMPKERFSAEFPKEGPSILRIQQVVRGDSAAYFCASSSGAGADGTQYFGPGTRLLVL.

This chain links TRBV4-2 with TRBJ2-1; 11 bases are shared with TRBD2. V lost 3 bases to trimming and J lost 2 bases; unmatched junction nucleotides: 0. This CDR3 contains 15 residues. Per the germline V gene, CDR1 is LGHNA and CDR2 is YNFKEQ. CDR3 amino acids: CASSQTSGAYNEQFF. CDR3 sequence (DNA): TGTGCCAGCAGCCAGACTAGCGGGGCCTACAATGAGCAGTTCTTC.

The V gene is TRBV2, the J gene TRBJ1-1; D not certain. The germline gives CDR1 SNHLY, CDR2 FYNNEI. The CDR3 has 14 residues. Trimming pared 6 bases from V and 0 bases from J, leaving 11 bases between. In DNA, the CDR3 is TGTGCCAGCAGAGGACGGGAGATGAACACTGAAGCTTTCTTT. This sequence encodes CASRGREMNTEAFF. The complete variable domain, with remaining parts taken from reference TRBV2 and TRBJ1-1, reads EPEVTQTPSHQVTQMGQEVILRCVPISNHLYFYWYRQILGQKVEFLVSFYNNEISEKSEIFDDQFSVERPDGSNFTLKIRSTKLEDSAMYFCASRGREMNTEAFFGQGTRLTVV.

This sequence joins TRBV18 and TRBJ1-2; TRBD1 aligns across 9 bases. The CDR3 has 13 residues. Trimming removed 3 bases from V and 8 bases from J; junction bases left unmatched: 4. Germline CDR1 reads KGHSH; CDR2 reads LQKENI. CDR3 bases: TGTGCCAGCTCACCGGACAGGGGCCTGGGCTACACCTTC. Translation: CASSPDRGLGYTF.

The chain employs TRBV15 and TRBJ2-3; a weak D match, TRBD2 (6 bases). V shed 5 bases and J shed 4 bases, with 10 bases lying between them. The CDR3 is made up of 13 amino acids. The germline V gene encodes CDR1 LNHNV and CDR2 YYDKDF (reference sequence). This CDR3 reads CATSAREADTQYF. CDR3 DNA sequence: TGTGCCACCAGCGCTAGGGAGGCAGATACGCAGTATTTT.

The chain joins TRBV6-1 to TRBJ2-4; no reliable D call. In germline, CDR1 is MNHNS, CDR2 SASEGT. Trimming removed 4 bases from V and 11 bases from J, with 15 bases in between. The CDR3 covers 13 residues. CDR3: CASSVQTDYLQYF. The DNA of the CDR3 is TGTGCCAGCAGTGTGCAGACGGATTACCTTCAGTACTTC.

This clone came up a few times. V usage is TRBV30 and J usage is TRBJ1-2, with D unclear. The CDR3 contains 11 residues. The V end lost 0 bases, the J end lost 3 bases, and 2 bases lay between the germline ends. Germline lookup yields CDR1 GTSNPN and CDR2 SVGIG (reference sequence). Here the CDR3 reads CAWSVDYGYTF. For the CDR3, the DNA is TGTGCCTGGAGTGTAGACTATGGCTACACCTTC.